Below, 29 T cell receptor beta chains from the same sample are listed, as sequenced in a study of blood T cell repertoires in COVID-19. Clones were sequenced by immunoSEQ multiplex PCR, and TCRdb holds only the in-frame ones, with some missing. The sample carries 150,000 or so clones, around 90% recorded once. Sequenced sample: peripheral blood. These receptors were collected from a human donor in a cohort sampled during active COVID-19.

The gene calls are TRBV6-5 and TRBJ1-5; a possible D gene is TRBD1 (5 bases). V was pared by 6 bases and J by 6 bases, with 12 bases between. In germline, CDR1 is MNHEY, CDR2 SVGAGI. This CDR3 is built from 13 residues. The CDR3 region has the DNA TGTGCCAGCAGCCAGTGGGGCGGTCAGCCCCAGCATTTT. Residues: CASSQWGGQPQHF.

CDR3: CASSGQRYEQYF. The CDR3 DNA reads as TGTGCCAGCTCGGGACAGCGATACGAGCAGTACTTC. This chain connects TRBV2 to TRBJ2-7, with TRBD1 identical over 7 bases. The CDR3 runs to 12 residues. Unmatched junction bases numbered 5, after V lost 8 bases and J lost 4 bases. CDR1 and CDR2 (germline): SNHLY, FYNNEI.

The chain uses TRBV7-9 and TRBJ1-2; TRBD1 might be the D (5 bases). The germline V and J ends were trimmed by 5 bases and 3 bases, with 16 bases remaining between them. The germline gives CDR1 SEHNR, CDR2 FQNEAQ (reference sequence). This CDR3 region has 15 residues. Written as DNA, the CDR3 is TGTGCCAGCAGCCCTAATGTCGCAGGGTACTATGGCTACACCTTC. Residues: CASSPNVAGYYGYTF.

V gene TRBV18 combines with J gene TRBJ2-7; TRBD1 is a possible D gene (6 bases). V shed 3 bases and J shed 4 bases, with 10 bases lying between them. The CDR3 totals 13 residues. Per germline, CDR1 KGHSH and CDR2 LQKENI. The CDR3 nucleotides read TGTGCCAGCTCACCTGGACAGTCATACGAGCAGTACTTC. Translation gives CASSPGQSYEQYF. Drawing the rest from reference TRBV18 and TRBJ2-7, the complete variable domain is NAGVMQNPRHLVRRRGQEARLRCSPMKGHSHVYWYRQLPEEGLKFMVYLQKENIIDESGMPKERFSAEFPKEGPSILRIQQVVRGDSAAYFCASSPGQSYEQYFGPGTRLTVT.

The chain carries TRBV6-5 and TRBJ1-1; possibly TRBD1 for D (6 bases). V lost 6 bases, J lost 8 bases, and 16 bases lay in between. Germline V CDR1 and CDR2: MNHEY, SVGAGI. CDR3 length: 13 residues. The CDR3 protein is CASSSSTGYEAFF. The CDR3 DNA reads TGTGCCAGCAGCTCCTCGACAGGCTACGAAGCTTTCTTT.

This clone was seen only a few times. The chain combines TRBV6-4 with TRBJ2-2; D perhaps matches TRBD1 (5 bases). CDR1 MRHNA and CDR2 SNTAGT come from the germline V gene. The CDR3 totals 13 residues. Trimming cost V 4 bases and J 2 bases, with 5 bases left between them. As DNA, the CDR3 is TGTGCCAGCAGTGGGACAAACACCGGGGAGCTGTTTTTT. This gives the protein CASSGTNTGELFF.

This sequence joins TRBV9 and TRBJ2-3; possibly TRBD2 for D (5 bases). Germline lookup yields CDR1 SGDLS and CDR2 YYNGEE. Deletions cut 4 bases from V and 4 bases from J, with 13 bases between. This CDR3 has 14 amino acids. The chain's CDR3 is CASSPERRSDTQYF. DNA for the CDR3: TGTGCCAGCAGCCCTGAGCGGCGTTCAGATACGCAGTATTTT.

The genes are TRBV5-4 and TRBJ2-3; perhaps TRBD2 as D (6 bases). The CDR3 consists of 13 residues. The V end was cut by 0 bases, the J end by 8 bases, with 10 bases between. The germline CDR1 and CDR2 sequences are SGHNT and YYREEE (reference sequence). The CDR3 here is CASSLVVEGTQYF. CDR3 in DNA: TGTGCCAGCAGCTTGGTGGTGGAGGGTACGCAGTATTTT.

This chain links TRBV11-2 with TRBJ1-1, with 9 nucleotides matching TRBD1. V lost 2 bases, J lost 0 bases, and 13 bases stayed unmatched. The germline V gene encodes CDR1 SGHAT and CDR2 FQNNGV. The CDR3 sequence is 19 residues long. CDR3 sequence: CASSLTALIQGAVNTEAFF. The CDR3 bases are TGTGCCAGCAGCTTAACGGCCTTAATACAGGGGGCAGTGAACACTGAAGCTTTCTTT.

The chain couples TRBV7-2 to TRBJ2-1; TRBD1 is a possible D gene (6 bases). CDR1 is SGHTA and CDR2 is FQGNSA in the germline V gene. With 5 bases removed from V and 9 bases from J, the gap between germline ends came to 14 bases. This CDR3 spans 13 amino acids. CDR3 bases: TGTGCCAGCAGCCCAGGGGCCGCGGTTGAGCAGTTCTTC. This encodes CASSPGAAVEQFF.

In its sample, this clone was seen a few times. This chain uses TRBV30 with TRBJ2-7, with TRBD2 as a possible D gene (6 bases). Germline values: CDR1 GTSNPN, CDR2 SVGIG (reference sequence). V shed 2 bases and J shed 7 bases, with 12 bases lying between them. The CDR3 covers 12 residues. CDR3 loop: CAWSPRRGEQYF. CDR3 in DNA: TGTGCCTGGAGTCCCCGGAGGGGTGAGCAGTACTTC.

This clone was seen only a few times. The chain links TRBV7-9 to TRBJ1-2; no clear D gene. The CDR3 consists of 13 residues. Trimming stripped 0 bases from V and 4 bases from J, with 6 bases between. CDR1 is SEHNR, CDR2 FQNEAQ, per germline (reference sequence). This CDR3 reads CASSLAGLYGYTF. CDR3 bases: TGTGCCAGCAGCTTAGCAGGACTCTATGGCTACACCTTC.

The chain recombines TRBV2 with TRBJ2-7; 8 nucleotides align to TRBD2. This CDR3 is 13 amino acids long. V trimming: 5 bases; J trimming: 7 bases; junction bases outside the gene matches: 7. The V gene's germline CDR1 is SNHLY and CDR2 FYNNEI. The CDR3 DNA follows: TGTGCCAGCAGTCGAGCGGGAGCGGGTGAGCAGTACTTC. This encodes CASSRAGAGEQYF.

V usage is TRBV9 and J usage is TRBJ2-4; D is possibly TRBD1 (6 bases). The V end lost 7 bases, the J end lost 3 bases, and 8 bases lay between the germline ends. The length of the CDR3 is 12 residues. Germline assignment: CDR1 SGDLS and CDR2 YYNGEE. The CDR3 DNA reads TGTGCCAGCGCGGACAGCAAAAACATTCAGTACTTC. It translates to CASADSKNIQYF. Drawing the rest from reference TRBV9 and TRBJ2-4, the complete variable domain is DSGVTQTPKHLITATGQRVTLRCSPRSGDLSVYWYQQSLDQGLQFLIQYYNGEERAKGNILERFSAQQFPDLHSELNLSSLELGDSALYFCASADSKNIQYFGAGTRLSVL.

Written as DNA, the CDR3 is TGTGCCATCAGTGCCAGGGGGTTGACTAGCACAGATACGCAGTATTTT. Translation gives CAISARGLTSTDTQYF. J is TRBJ2-3 and V is TRBV10-3; TRBD1 matches 7 bases. The germline V gene encodes CDR1 ENHRY and CDR2 SYGVKD. The CDR3 consists of 16 residues. V shed 4 bases and J 0 bases; nucleotides not matched to a gene: 7.

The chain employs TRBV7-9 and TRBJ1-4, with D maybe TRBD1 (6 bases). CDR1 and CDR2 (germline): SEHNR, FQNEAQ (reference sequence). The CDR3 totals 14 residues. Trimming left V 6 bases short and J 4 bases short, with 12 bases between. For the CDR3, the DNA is TGTGCCAGCAGTCCGACAGGCATTAATGAAAAACTGTTTTTT. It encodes CASSPTGINEKLFF.

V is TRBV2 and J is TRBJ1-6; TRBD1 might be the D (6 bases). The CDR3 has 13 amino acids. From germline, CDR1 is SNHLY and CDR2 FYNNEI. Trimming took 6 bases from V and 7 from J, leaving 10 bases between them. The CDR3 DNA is TGTGCCAGCAGCAGGGGCTGGAATTCACCCCTCCACTTT. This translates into CASSRGWNSPLHF.

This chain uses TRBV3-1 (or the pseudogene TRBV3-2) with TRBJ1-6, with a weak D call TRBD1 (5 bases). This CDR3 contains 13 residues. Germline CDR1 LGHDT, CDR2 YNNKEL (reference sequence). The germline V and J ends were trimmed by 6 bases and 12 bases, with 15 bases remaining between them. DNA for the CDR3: TGTGCCAGCAGATTAAAGGGGTTTGGACCCCTCCACTTT. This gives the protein CASRLKGFGPLHF.

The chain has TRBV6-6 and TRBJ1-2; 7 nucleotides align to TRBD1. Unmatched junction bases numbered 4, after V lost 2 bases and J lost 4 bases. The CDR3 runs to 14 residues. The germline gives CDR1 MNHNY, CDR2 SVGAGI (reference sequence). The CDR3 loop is CASSYVDRSYGYTF. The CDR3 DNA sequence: TGTGCCAGCAGTTACGTGGACAGGTCCTATGGCTACACCTTC.

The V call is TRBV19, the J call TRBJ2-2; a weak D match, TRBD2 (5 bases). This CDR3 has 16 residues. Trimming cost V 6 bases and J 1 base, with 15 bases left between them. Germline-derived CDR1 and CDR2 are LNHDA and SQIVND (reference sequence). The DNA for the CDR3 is TGTGCCAGTAGACTCCGGACTCCTGTGAACACCGGGGAGCTGTTTTTT. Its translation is CASRLRTPVNTGELFF.

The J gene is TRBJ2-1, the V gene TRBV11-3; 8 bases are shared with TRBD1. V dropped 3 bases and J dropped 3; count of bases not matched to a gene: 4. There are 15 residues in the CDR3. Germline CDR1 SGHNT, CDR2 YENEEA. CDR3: CASSLDRAGYNEQFF. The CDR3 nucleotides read TGTGCCAGCAGCTTGGACAGGGCCGGCTACAATGAGCAGTTCTTC.

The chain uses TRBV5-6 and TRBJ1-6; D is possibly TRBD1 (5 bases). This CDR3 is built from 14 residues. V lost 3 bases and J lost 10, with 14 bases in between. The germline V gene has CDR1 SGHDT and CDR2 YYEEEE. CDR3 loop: CASSSQGFDSPLHF. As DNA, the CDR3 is TGTGCCAGCAGCTCGCAGGGTTTCGACTCACCCCTCCACTTT. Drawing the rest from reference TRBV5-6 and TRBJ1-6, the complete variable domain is DAGVTQSPTHLIKTRGQQVTLRCSPKSGHDTVSWYQQALGQGPQFIFQYYEEEERQRGNFPDRFSGHQFPNYSSELNVNALLLGDSALYLCASSSQGFDSPLHFGNGTRLTVT.

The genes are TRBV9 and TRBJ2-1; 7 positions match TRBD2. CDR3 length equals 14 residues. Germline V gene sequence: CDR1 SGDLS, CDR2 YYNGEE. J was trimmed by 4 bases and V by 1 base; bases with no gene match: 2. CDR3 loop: CASSVIGGYNEQFF. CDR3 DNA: TGTGCCAGCAGCGTAATCGGGGGGTACAATGAGCAGTTCTTC.

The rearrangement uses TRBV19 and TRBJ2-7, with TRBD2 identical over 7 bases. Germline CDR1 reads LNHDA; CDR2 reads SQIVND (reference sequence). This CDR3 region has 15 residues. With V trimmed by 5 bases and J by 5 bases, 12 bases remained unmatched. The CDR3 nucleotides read TGTGCCAGTAGTTCCGAGCGGGATCTTGGGAACGAGCAGTACTTC. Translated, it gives CASSSERDLGNEQYF.

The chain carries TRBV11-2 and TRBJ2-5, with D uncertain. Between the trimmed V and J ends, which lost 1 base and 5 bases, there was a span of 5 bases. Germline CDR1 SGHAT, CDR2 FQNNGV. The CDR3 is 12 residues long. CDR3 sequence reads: CASSLVSETQYF. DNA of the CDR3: TGTGCCAGCAGCTTAGTGAGCGAGACCCAGTACTTC.

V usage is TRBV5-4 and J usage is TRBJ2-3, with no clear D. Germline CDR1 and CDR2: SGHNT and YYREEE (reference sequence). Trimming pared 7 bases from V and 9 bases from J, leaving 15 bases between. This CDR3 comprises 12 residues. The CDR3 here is CASDDGAGTQYF. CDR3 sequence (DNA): TGTGCCAGCGATGACGGCGCAGGCACGCAGTATTTT.

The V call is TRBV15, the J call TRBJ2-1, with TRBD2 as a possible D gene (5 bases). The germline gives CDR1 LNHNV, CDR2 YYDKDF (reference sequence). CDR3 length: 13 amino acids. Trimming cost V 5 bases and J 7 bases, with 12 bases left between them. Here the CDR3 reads CATSGPSGNEQFF. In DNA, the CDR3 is TGTGCCACCAGCGGCCCAAGCGGTAATGAGCAGTTCTTC.

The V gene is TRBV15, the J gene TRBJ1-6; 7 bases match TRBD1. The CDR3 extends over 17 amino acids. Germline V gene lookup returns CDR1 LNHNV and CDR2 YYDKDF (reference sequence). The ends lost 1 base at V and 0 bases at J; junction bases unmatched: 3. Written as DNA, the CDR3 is TGTGCCACCAGCAGAGTACAGGGGAGCTCCTATAATTCACCCCTCCACTTT. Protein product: CATSRVQGSSYNSPLHF.

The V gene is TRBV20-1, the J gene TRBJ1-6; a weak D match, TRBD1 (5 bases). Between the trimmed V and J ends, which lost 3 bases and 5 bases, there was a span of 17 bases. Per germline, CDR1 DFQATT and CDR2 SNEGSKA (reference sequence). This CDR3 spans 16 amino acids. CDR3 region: CSASRADSTNNSPLHF. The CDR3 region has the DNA TGCAGTGCTAGTCGGGCTGACAGTACCAATAATTCACCCCTCCACTTT.